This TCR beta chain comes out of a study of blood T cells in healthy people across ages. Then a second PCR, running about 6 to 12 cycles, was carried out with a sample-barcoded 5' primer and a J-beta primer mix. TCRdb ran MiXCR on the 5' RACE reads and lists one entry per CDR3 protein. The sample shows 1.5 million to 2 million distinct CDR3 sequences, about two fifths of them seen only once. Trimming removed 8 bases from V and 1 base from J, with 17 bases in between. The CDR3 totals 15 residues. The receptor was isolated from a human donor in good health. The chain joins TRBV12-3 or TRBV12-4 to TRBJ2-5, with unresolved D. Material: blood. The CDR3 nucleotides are TGTGCCAGCTCTACCGTACGACGGAGCCAAGAGACCCAGTACTTC. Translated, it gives CASSTVRRSQETQYF.